This TCR beta chain stems from a study of blood T cells in healthy people across ages. Combining a sample-barcoded 5' primer with a J-beta primer mix, a second PCR ran for roughly 7 to 12 cycles. TCRdb itself ran the 5' RACE reads through MiXCR, one entry per CDR3 protein. The sample contains about 800,000 distinct CDR3 sequences, about three fifths of which appear only once. Every sample yielded at least 6 million isolated PBMCs. The CDR3 is 14 amino acids. The ends were cut back, 8 bases at V and 5 bases at J, with 18 bases in the middle. Germline V gene lookup returns CDR1 SGHTA and CDR2 FQGNSA. Whole-study findings and limits: A roughly linear fall in TCR beta diversity per million T cells was seen with increasing age.

The sample holds a few counts of this clonotype. Its antigen is not known. The chain has TRBV7-2 and TRBJ1-2, with D tentatively TRBD1 (5 bases). Sequencing was done on a sample of blood. The clonotype was recovered from a man aged 25 to 40 in good health. The CDR3 is CASGANGGVYGYTF. CDR3 coding DNA: TGTGCCAGCGGAGCCAACGGGGGGGTATATGGCTACACCTTC.